This T cell receptor beta chain was captured by sequencing in a study of blood T cell repertoires in COVID-19. V dropped 5 bases and J dropped 0 bases, with 5 bases sitting between them. The CDR3 is 13 residues long. Produced via immunoSEQ multiplex PCR; TCRdb's table is partial and in-frame only. The table shows around 400,000 clones, with around 83% occurring only once. Material: PBMCs or T cells enriched from blood (not recorded which). The chain recombines TRBV12-3 or TRBV12-4 with TRBJ1-5; no definite D call. The sequence derives from a woman in her forties or fifties who had recovered from COVID-19. The CDR3 bases are TGTGCCAGCAGTCTAAATAGCAATCAGCCCCAGCATTTT. It translates to CASSLNSNQPQHF.